Below, 30 T cell receptor beta chains from the same sample are listed, as sequenced in a study of PD-1 blockade in classical Hodgkin lymphoma. Assay: immunoSEQ multiplex PCR; the TCRdb copy retains only in-frame clones and omits some. The sample has around 30,000 clones, around 68% seen once. Stated time point: cycle 4 day 1 (C4D1), after less than seven weeks of nivolumab. All the patients suffered relapse after autologous stem cell transplantation, and brentuximab vedotin exposure differed. The material was peripheral blood mononuclear cells (PBMCs), obtained before the fourth cycle of nivolumab. Receptors were obtained from a human donor with classical Hodgkin lymphoma.

The rearrangement uses TRBV9 and TRBJ1-1; TRBD1 matches at 7 bases. The CDR3 contains 14 residues. V gave up 1 base and J gave up 8 bases; unmatched junction bases: 8. The germline V gene has CDR1 SGDLS and CDR2 YYNGEE. CDR3 bases: TGTGCCAGCAGCGTAACGGGACAGCCAGCCGAAGCTTTCTTT. It is translated as CASSVTGQPAEAFF. Complete variable domain (other parts from reference TRBV9 and TRBJ1-1): DSGVTQTPKHLITATGQRVTLRCSPRSGDLSVYWYQQSLDQGLQFLIQYYNGEERAKGNILERFSAQQFPDLHSELNLSSLELGDSALYFCASSVTGQPAEAFFGQGTRLTVV.

This clone was recorded only once. Distinct nucleotide sequences in the sample also encode this CDR3. CDR3 sequence (DNA): TGCAGCGCCCAATACGAAACAGGGGAAGGTAACTATGGCTACACCTTC. Translation: CSAQYETGEGNYGYTF. The chain links TRBV29-1 to TRBJ1-2; 7 positions agree with TRBD1. CDR1 SQVTM and CDR2 ANQGSEA come from the germline V gene. The CDR3 consists of 16 residues. Trimming took 7 bases from V and 1 from J; bases not matched to a gene: 15.

Only a few counts were recorded for this clone. V gene TRBV5-1 combines with J gene TRBJ2-3; 10 nucleotides agree with TRBD2. Per germline, CDR1 SGHRS and CDR2 YFSETQ. J gave up 4 bases and V 0 bases, and 11 bases lay outside the gene matches. The CDR3 has 18 residues. This CDR3 reads CASSLVWTTSGVADTQYF. CDR3 nucleotide sequence: TGCGCCAGCAGCTTGGTCTGGACCACTAGCGGGGTCGCAGATACGCAGTATTTT.

This chain joins TRBV10-3 and TRBJ2-1, with D tentatively TRBD1 (7 bases). Trimming took off 10 bases at V and 9 bases at J, with 19 bases between the two ends. Germline V lookup: CDR1 ENHRY, CDR2 SYGVKD. This CDR3 contains 13 residues. The chain's CDR3 is CASRGADNSEQFF. In nucleotides, the CDR3 is TGTGCCAGCAGGGGGGCTGACAATAGTGAGCAGTTCTTC.

This sequence joins TRBV6-5 and TRBJ2-3, with TRBD2 as a possible D gene (5 bases). The CDR3 extends over 15 amino acids. Germline CDR1 and CDR2: MNHEY and SVGAGI. Trimming removed 5 bases from V and 4 bases from J, with 16 bases in between. As DNA, the CDR3 is TGTGCCAGCAGTCCCCGGCGCGGGTTCGCAGATACGCAGTATTTT. Protein: CASSPRRGFADTQYF.

The rearrangement links TRBV6-5 to TRBJ2-1; maybe TRBD1 (6 bases). CDR3 size: 13 residues. V was clipped by 6 bases and J by 6 bases, with 12 bases between them. The V gene's germline CDR1 is MNHEY and CDR2 SVGAGI. CDR3 protein: CASRGRDTNEQFF. As DNA, the CDR3 is TGTGCCAGCAGAGGCCGGGACACCAATGAGCAGTTCTTC.

The rearrangement uses TRBV6-4 and TRBJ1-1; the match to TRBD1 covers 11 bases. Losses at the gene ends were 2 bases for V and 4 bases for J; bases not matched to a gene: 6. The CDR3 runs to 16 residues. From germline, CDR1 is MRHNA and CDR2 SNTAGT. CDR3 sequence (DNA): TGTGCCAGCAGTGACGGACGGGACAGGGGGGGCACTGAAGCTTTCTTT. This codes for CASSDGRDRGGTEAFF.

Turning to this clone: Different DNA sequences within this sample yield the same CDR3. The rearrangement uses TRBV6-5 and TRBJ2-3; 7 nucleotides align to TRBD2. Germline CDR1 MNHEY, CDR2 SVGAGI. The CDR3 consists of 15 residues. The J segment lost 0 bases and the V segment lost 2 bases, leaving 2 bases of the junction unmatched. The CDR3 is CASSYGGGSTDTQYF. The CDR3 bases are TGTGCCAGCAGTTACGGGGGGGGTAGCACAGATACGCAGTATTTT.

This chain connects TRBV28 to TRBJ1-1; no clear D. The CDR3 is 15 amino acids. V lost 5 bases, J lost 2 bases, and 15 bases lay in between. Germline V gene lookup returns CDR1 MDHEN and CDR2 SYDVKM. As DNA, the CDR3 is TGTGCCAGCAGTCTCTACACGAACTTAAACACTGAAGCTTTCTTT. This encodes CASSLYTNLNTEAFF.

This clone was seen once. The chain combines TRBV2 with TRBJ2-1; TRBD1 matches 10 bases. J lost 4 bases, V lost 9 bases, and 9 bases had no gene match. The CDR3 has 15 amino acids. Per the germline V gene, CDR1 is SNHLY and CDR2 is FYNNEI. CDR3 coding DNA: TGTGCCAGTGGGGGGGGACAGGGGCTTTACAATGAGCAGTTCTTC. It specifies CASGGGQGLYNEQFF.

The CDR3 DNA sequence: TGTGCCAGCAGTTTAAGCCCCGGGGAGCTGTTTTTT. Its protein product is CASSLSPGELFF. The rearrangement joins TRBV28 to TRBJ2-2; D gene unclear. Between the trimmed V and J ends, which lost 2 bases and 6 bases, there was a span of 4 bases. CDR3 length: 12 amino acids. Germline values: CDR1 MDHEN, CDR2 SYDVKM.

The rearrangement uses TRBV7-2 and TRBJ2-3; 8 bases fit TRBD2. Germline lookup yields CDR1 SGHTA and CDR2 FQGNSA. This CDR3 is 16 amino acids long. Trimming cost V 0 bases and J 1 base; bases outside gene matches: 3. In DNA, the CDR3 is TGTGCCAGCAGCTTAGCCCCGGGACTAGGCACAGATACGCAGTATTTT. It is translated as CASSLAPGLGTDTQYF.

This chain links TRBV7-9 with TRBJ1-1, with D possibly TRBD1 on 5 matching bases. The CDR3 has 15 amino acids. The germline gives CDR1 SEHNR, CDR2 FQNEAQ (reference sequence). V lost 4 bases, J lost 0 bases, and 12 bases lay in between. CDR3 coding DNA: TGTGCCAGCAGCTCTTGGGGGAGCTTGAACACTGAAGCTTTCTTT. The encoded protein is CASSSWGSLNTEAFF.

This chain connects TRBV20-1 to TRBJ1-4; D uncertain. V was shortened by 4 bases and J by 8 bases, with 8 bases between the two germline ends. Germline-derived CDR1 and CDR2 are DFQATT and SNEGSKA (reference sequence). The CDR3 is made up of 11 amino acids. The DNA for the CDR3 is TGCAGTGCTACCCAGACAGAAAAACTGTTTTTT. This sequence encodes CSATQTEKLFF.

The V call is TRBV7-9, the J call TRBJ2-7, with D maybe TRBD1 (5 bases). Between the trimmed V and J ends, which lost 3 bases and 0 bases, there was a span of 9 bases. Per germline, CDR1 SEHNR and CDR2 FQNEAQ (reference sequence). The length of the CDR3 is 14 residues. Here the CDR3 reads CASSFLTASYEQYF. Here the CDR3 DNA reads TGTGCCAGCAGCTTTCTGACAGCCTCCTACGAGCAGTACTTC.

The genes are TRBV6-5 and TRBJ1-2, with 7 bases that match TRBD1. The CDR3 spans 15 residues. Looked up from germline, CDR1 is MNHEY and CDR2 is SVGAGI. Germline trimming cut 3 bases from V and 1 base from J; bases unmatched to any gene: 5. CDR3 nucleotide sequence: TGTGCCAGCAGTTATTCCCGGGACAGTAACTATGGCTACACCTTC. Amino acids: CASSYSRDSNYGYTF.

The gene calls are TRBV7-3 and TRBJ1-1, with D maybe TRBD1 (5 bases). CDR1 is SGHTA and CDR2 is FQGTGA in the germline V gene. V lost 3 bases to trimming and J lost 5 bases, with 10 bases between them. The CDR3 is 13 amino acids. CDR3 nucleotide sequence: TGTGCCAGCAGCTTCGGGGGATGGACTGAAGCTTTCTTT. This translates into CASSFGGWTEAFF.

The rearrangement joins TRBV9 to TRBJ1-3, with D hard to call. The V gene's germline CDR1 is SGDLS and CDR2 YYNGEE. Deletions cut 1 base from V and 0 bases from J, with 2 bases between. This CDR3 is 13 amino acids long. CDR3 in amino acids: CASSVNSGNTIYF. CDR3 DNA sequence: TGTGCCAGCAGCGTAAACTCTGGAAACACCATATATTTT.

The CDR3 region is CASNPTYSGGYNEQFF. In DNA form, the CDR3 reads TGTGCCAGCAACCCGACTTATAGCGGGGGGTACAATGAGCAGTTCTTC. J is TRBJ2-1 and V is TRBV21-1; TRBD2, the table's D call, was not compared with the DNA. TRBV21-1 is labeled a pseudogene. The CDR3 has 16 amino acids.

Written as DNA, the CDR3 is TGTGCCAGCAGTTTGTATAAAACGATGAACACTGAAGCTTTCTTT. Amino acids: CASSLYKTMNTEAFF. The chain couples TRBV27 to TRBJ1-1; D is unresolved. The CDR3 consists of 15 residues. Trimming shortened V by 3 bases and J by 0 bases, and 11 bases separated the two germline ends. Germline loops: CDR1 MNHEY, CDR2 SMNVEV (reference sequence).

The table lists this clone with a count of one. The genes are TRBV29-1 and TRBJ2-1, with 10 bases lining up with TRBD2. The CDR3 is made up of 20 amino acids. Germline CDR1 is SQVTM and CDR2 is ANQGSEA. Trimming cost V 1 base and J 0 bases; bases outside gene matches: 15. The CDR3 DNA follows: TGCAGCGTTGAAGGAAGAACTGGGGAGCGGGGGGGTCCCTCCTACAATGAGCAGTTCTTC. Translating it yields CSVEGRTGERGGPSYNEQFF.

This clone rates as medium-sized. The chain recombines TRBV5-4 with TRBJ1-1; 8 bases map to TRBD1. The CDR3 totals 13 residues. Per germline, CDR1 SGHNT and CDR2 YYREEE (reference sequence). Trimming cost V 7 bases and J 4 bases; bases outside gene matches: 6. The CDR3 region is CASHETGVTEAFF. As DNA, the CDR3 is TGTGCCAGCCACGAGACAGGGGTCACTGAAGCTTTCTTT. Together with reference TRBV5-4 and TRBJ1-1, the CDR3 gives the full variable domain: ETGVTQSPTHLIKTRGQQVTLRCSSQSGHNTVSWYQQALGQGPQFIFQYYREEENGRGNFPPRFSGLQFPNYSSELNVNALELDDSALYLCASHETGVTEAFFGQGTRLTVV.

This clone was observed a few times. The gene calls are TRBV6-5 and TRBJ1-2; weak D call: TRBD1 (6 bases). Trimming pared 0 bases from V and 4 bases from J, leaving 6 bases between. Germline V lookup: CDR1 MNHEY, CDR2 SVGAGI. The CDR3 is 13 amino acids. The DNA for the CDR3 is TGTGCCAGCAGTTACTCGGGGGCCTATGGCTACACCTTC. As protein: CASSYSGAYGYTF.

This chain connects TRBV6-5 to TRBJ1-1; a weak D match, TRBD1 (6 bases). Trimming took 5 bases from V and 2 from J, leaving 15 bases between them. The CDR3 totals 15 residues. CDR1 is MNHEY and CDR2 is SVGAGI in the germline V gene. In nucleotides, the CDR3 is TGTGCCAGCAGTCCGGGACATCAACTTAACACTGAAGCTTTCTTT. This gives the protein CASSPGHQLNTEAFF.

The chain combines TRBV27 with TRBJ2-7, with D possibly being TRBD2 (5 bases). The CDR3 contains 14 residues. Between the trimmed V and J ends, which lost 3 bases and 2 bases, there was a span of 11 bases. Germline V gene data show CDR1 as MNHEY and CDR2 as SMNVEV (reference sequence). This CDR3 is CASSFGLGAYEQYF. As DNA, the CDR3 is TGTGCCAGCAGTTTTGGACTCGGCGCCTACGAGCAGTACTTC.

This clone turned up a few times. The chain combines TRBV7-6 with TRBJ2-2; D gene ambiguous. The CDR3 contains 15 residues. Looked up from germline, CDR1 is SGHVS and CDR2 is FNYEAQ. V was cut by 1 base and J by 5 bases, with 11 bases left in between. The CDR3 region has the DNA TGTGCCAGCAGCTTAGGGTTGGCCGGGACCGGGGAGCTGTTTTTT. This translates into CASSLGLAGTGELFF.

J is TRBJ2-5 and V is TRBV9, with 8 bases matching TRBD2. The germline V gene has CDR1 SGDLS and CDR2 YYNGEE. V shed 0 bases and J 1 base; nucleotides not matched to a gene: 2. The CDR3 is made up of 15 amino acids. CDR3 nucleotide sequence: TGTGCCAGCAGCGTAGTAGCGGGACCCCAAGAGACCCAGTACTTC. It is translated as CASSVVAGPQETQYF.

The chain has TRBV6-5 and TRBJ1-5; tentative D call: TRBD1 (5 bases). The CDR3 runs to 13 residues. CDR1 MNHEY and CDR2 SVGAGI come from the germline V gene. V lost 10 bases, J lost 2 bases, and 12 bases lay in between. The CDR3 nucleotides are TGTGCCACCCGAGACAGCCGCAATCAGCCCCAGCATTTT. It translates to CATRDSRNQPQHF.

This chain joins TRBV4-3 and TRBJ2-3, with TRBD2 matching 15 bases. Per germline, CDR1 LGHNA and CDR2 YSLEER. V gave up 0 bases and J gave up 4 bases; unmatched junction bases: 8. This CDR3 has 19 amino acids. As DNA, the CDR3 is TGCGCCAGCAGCCAAGAAGTCCCCCGGACTAGCGGGAGGGCAGATACGCAGTATTTT. Encoded protein: CASSQEVPRTSGRADTQYF.

The genes are TRBV28 and TRBJ2-7, with D tentatively TRBD2 (5 bases). The CDR3 is 13 amino acids. Trimming cost V 9 bases and J 4 bases, with 16 bases left between them. Germline CDR1 is MDHEN and CDR2 is SYDVKM. The CDR3 here is CASRWSSGYEQYF. In nucleotides, the CDR3 is TGTGCCAGTCGATGGTCCAGCGGTTACGAGCAGTACTTC.